One sample yielded the 12 T cell receptor beta chains listed below, sequenced in a study of T cells after yellow fever vaccination. MiXCR, run by TCRdb on the 5' RACE reads, gives a single entry per CDR3 protein. This table has fewer than 90,000 distinct CDR3 sequences, more than 5.5% appearing once. The sequenced sample was CD8+ T cells sorted from PBMCs, obtained more than 4 days after the first yellow fever vaccination. The receptors originated from a man aged 18 to 29 who received the YFV17D yellow fever vaccine.

This clonotype was observed at least ten times. V gene TRBV7-2 combines with J gene TRBJ2-5; 7 bases agree with TRBD2. This CDR3 region has 16 residues. Germline V lookup: CDR1 SGHTA, CDR2 FQGNSA. With 4 bases clipped from V and 1 base from J, the junction kept 9 bases outside the gene matches. The CDR3 coding sequence is TGTGCCAGCAGCTATGTGACGGGACTAATCCAAGAGACCCAGTACTTC. This sequence encodes CASSYVTGLIQETQYF.

This clonotype was seen a handful of times. CDR3 loop: CASSQGTSRAGELFF. CDR3 nucleotides: TGTGCCAGCAGCCAAGGGACTAGCAGGGCCGGGGAGCTGTTTTTT. The chain links TRBV9 to TRBJ2-2, with 9 nucleotides matching TRBD2. Germline V gene lookup returns CDR1 SGDLS and CDR2 YYNGEE. With V trimmed by 4 bases and J by 6 bases, 7 bases remained unmatched. There are 15 residues in the CDR3.

This clonotype was observed many times. The chain recombines TRBV4-2 with TRBJ1-6; D unclear. Trimming took off 3 bases at V and 6 bases at J, with 18 bases between the two ends. CDR3 length: 17 residues. Germline values: CDR1 LGHNA, CDR2 YNFKEQ. CDR3 loop: CASSQPTEPASNSPLHF. The CDR3 bases are TGTGCCAGCAGCCAGCCGACGGAGCCAGCCAGTAATTCACCCCTCCACTTT.

For this clonotype: A read error may explain this, as a much larger clone is one base away. The chain is built from TRBV7-3 and TRBJ2-1; 8 bases agree with TRBD2. The CDR3 is made up of 16 amino acids. The germline V gene has CDR1 SGHTA and CDR2 FQGTGA. The trim removed 2 bases at V and 2 bases at J, leaving 5 bases unmatched. For the CDR3, the DNA is TGTGCCAGCAGCTTATTAAGCGGGAGACCCTACAATGAGCAGTTCTTC. This translates into CASSLLSGRPYNEQFF.

Many counts were recorded for this clonotype. The chain couples TRBV2 to TRBJ1-6, with TRBD1 identical over 7 bases. CDR3 length: 14 amino acids. Germline-derived CDR1 and CDR2 are SNHLY and FYNNEI. The V and J ends lost 4 bases and 10 bases, in that order; junction bases with no gene match: 7. The CDR3 region has the DNA TGTGCCAGCAGTGTGGTCAGGGGGGTATCACCCCTCCACTTT. Its translation: CASSVVRGVSPLHF.

This clonotype has ten or more counts. The genes are TRBV24-1 and TRBJ2-2, with D uncertain. The CDR3 is 14 amino acids. V was trimmed by 5 bases and J by 1 base, leaving 7 bases between them. CDR1 is KGHDR, CDR2 SFDVKD, per germline. In DNA, the CDR3 is TGTGCCACCAGTGTATCAGGGAACACCGGGGAGCTGTTTTTT. Translated, it gives CATSVSGNTGELFF.

The chain links TRBV3-1 to TRBJ2-6; TRBD1 matches 9 bases. This CDR3 is built from 18 residues. Germline V gene data show CDR1 as LGHDT and CDR2 as YNNKEL (reference sequence). The V gene end was trimmed by 1 base and the J gene end by 1 base; junction bases not matched to a gene: 5. The CDR3 nucleotides read TGTGCCAGCAGCCAAGCGTACAGGGGGCGGTCTGGGGCCAACGTCCTGACTTTC. Translating gives CASSQAYRGRSGANVLTF.

A few counts support this clonotype. This sequence joins TRBV5-6 and TRBJ2-7; D unresolved. CDR3 length: 12 residues. The V end lost 4 bases, the J end lost 5 bases, and 10 bases lay between the germline ends. CDR1 and CDR2 (germline): SGHDT, YYEEEE. The CDR3 reads CASSPQSHEQYF. CDR3 nucleotides: TGTGCCAGCAGCCCGCAGAGTCACGAGCAGTACTTC.

This clonotype was observed a handful of times. This sequence joins TRBV28 and TRBJ1-2; 10 positions match TRBD1. Germline CDR1 reads MDHEN; CDR2 reads SYDVKM. The CDR3 sequence is 18 residues long. After removal of 5 bases from V and 1 base from J, the junction contained 13 bases not matched to a gene. For the CDR3, the DNA is TGTGCCAGCAGTCTGACCGGGACAGGGGTCCTTAGTAACTATGGCTACACCTTC. Amino acids: CASSLTGTGVLSNYGYTF.

Turning to this clonotype: Given a much more abundant clone one base away, this may be a read error. The V call is TRBV5-1, the J call TRBJ2-5, with 12 positions matching TRBD2. This CDR3 contains 17 residues. Looked up from germline, CDR1 is SGHRS and CDR2 is YFSETQ. J gave up 4 bases and V 7 bases, and 14 bases lay outside the gene matches. The CDR3 sequence is CASQTSGGRRFLETQYF. In nucleotides, the CDR3 is TGCGCCAGCCAGACTAGCGGGGGTCGAAGATTTCTAGAGACCCAGTACTTC.

This clonotype has at least ten counts. The CDR3 protein is CSARDLDGYEQYV. The DNA for the CDR3 is TGCAGTGCTAGAGATCTGGACGGCTACGAGCAGTACGTC. This sequence joins TRBV20-1 and TRBJ2-7; D remains ambiguous. V shed 0 bases and J shed 3 bases, with 9 bases lying between them. This CDR3 comprises 13 residues. Germline loops: CDR1 DFQATT, CDR2 SNEGSKA (reference sequence).

The chain is built from TRBV19 and TRBJ2-2, with 7 bases aligning to TRBD2. This CDR3 has 13 residues. Germline CDR1 is LNHDA and CDR2 is SQIVND (reference sequence). The ends lost 5 bases at V and 6 bases at J; junction bases unmatched: 3. CDR3 region: CASSPSGAGELFF. The CDR3 nucleotides read TGTGCCAGTAGTCCTAGCGGTGCCGGGGAGCTGTTTTTT.